Below are 25 T cell receptor beta chains sequenced from a single sample in a study of T cells in women clearing cervical HPV infection. Using immunoSEQ multiplex PCR, the repertoire was profiled, and TCRdb retains in-frame clones only, with some absent. This sample carries 31,000 or so clones, with 4.2% going to the ten biggest clones. Input material: blood buffy coat. The receptor set was obtained from a woman between 18 and 70 years old with a cervical HPV16 infection that either progressed to CIN3+ or cleared (not recorded which).

Remarks on this clone: The read finishes 3 residues shy of the CDR3 end, and the germline J gene is used to complete it. This rearrangement joins TRBV20-1 to TRBJ2-2, with 16 bases that match TRBD2. CDR1 is DFQATT, CDR2 SNEGSKA, per germline (reference sequence). Germline trimming cut 6 bases from V and 4 bases from J; bases unmatched to any gene: 8. The CDR3 loop spans 17 amino acids. CDR3 bases read: TGCAGTGCCTCGGGACTAGCGGGGGGGCGCGGCACCGGGGAG. Protein product: CSASGLAGGRGTGE. The entire CDR3 sequence reads CSASGLAGGRGTGELFF.

On this clone itself: From the germline J gene comes the end of the CDR3, since the read stops 3 residues before it. This chain links TRBV7-9 with TRBJ2-1; possible D gene TRBD1, 6 bases. Germline CDR1 is SEHNR and CDR2 is FQNEAQ (reference sequence). The CDR3 runs 15 residues. Trimming left V 1 base short and J 2 bases short, with 9 bases between. The CDR3 loop is CASSLGDTPYNEQFF. Partial CDR3 DNA: TGTGCCAGCAGCTTAGGGGACACCCCCTACAATGAG.

Turning to this clone: The missing CDR3 end, 3 residues past where the read stops, is filled in from the germline J gene. The rearrangement links TRBV28 to TRBJ1-4; D is unresolved. In germline, CDR1 is MDHEN, CDR2 SYDVKM. Trimming pared 3 bases from V and 4 bases from J, leaving 6 bases between. This CDR3 region has 13 residues. The sequenced part of the CDR3 DNA is TGTGCCAGCAGTTTTCTTTATAATGAAAAA. The encoded protein is CASSFLYNEK. The full-length CDR3 reads as CASSFLYNEKLFF.

With respect to this clone: Read data end 3 residues before the CDR3 end; the end is taken from the germline J gene. The chain employs TRBV29-1 and TRBJ1-2, with TRBD1 matching over 8 bases. Germline CDR1 SQVTM, CDR2 ANQGSEA. Trimming removed 8 bases from V and 3 bases from J; junction bases left unmatched: 5. The CDR3 covers 12 residues. The CDR3 here is CSLQGDDYGYTF. Incomplete CDR3 DNA: TGCAGCTTACAGGGGGATGACTATGGC.

About this clone: The read comes to an end 3 residues before the CDR3 does, leaving the germline J gene to fill in the end. The V gene is TRBV2, the J gene TRBJ1-5; D is perhaps TRBD1 (6 bases). The germline V gene has CDR1 SNHLY and CDR2 FYNNEI. The CDR3 extends over 14 amino acids. Trimming pared 3 bases from V and 2 bases from J, leaving 8 bases between. The CDR3 reads CASSEDRCNQPQHF. CDR3 DNA, as far as it was read: TGTGCCAGCAGTGAGGACAGATGCAATCAGCCC.

The sequenced CDR3 bases are TGTGCCAGTAACCCCCGTGGGACAGGGGAGAGCAATCAGCCC. It yields the protein CASNPRGTGESNQP. The complete CDR3 protein is CASNPRGTGESNQPQHF. V gene TRBV19 combines with J gene TRBJ1-5; 10 bases align to TRBD1. The read comes to an end 3 residues before the CDR3 does, leaving the germline J gene to fill in the end. CDR1 LNHDA and CDR2 SQIVND come from the germline V gene (reference sequence). CDR3 length: 17 residues. The V segment lost 7 bases and the J segment 1 base; nucleotides outside the gene matches: 10.

A note on this clone: One end of the junction does not line up with germline, which may come from a read error. Read data end 3 residues before the CDR3 end; the end is taken from the germline J gene. The rearrangement joins TRBV7-7 to TRBJ1-4; 7 positions agree with TRBD1. This CDR3 has 16 amino acids. The germline V gene encodes CDR1 SSHAT and CDR2 FNYEAQ (reference sequence). CDR3 DNA (partial): TGTGCTAGCAGCTTGGGAAAGGGGGCGCCTAATGAAAAA. Protein: CASSLGKGAPNEK. The CDR3 in full is CASSLGKGAPNEKLFF.

Concerning this clone: The missing CDR3 end, 3 residues past where the read stops, is filled in from the germline J gene. The rearrangement joins TRBV30 to TRBJ1-4, with 8 bases aligning to TRBD1. This CDR3 region has 15 residues. The V gene's germline CDR1 is GTSNPN and CDR2 SVGIG (reference sequence). V shed 4 bases and J 0 bases; nucleotides not matched to a gene: 4. The CDR3 sequence is CAWTRTGTTNEKLFF. CDR3 bases read: TGTGCCTGGACCAGGACAGGGACAACTAATGAAAAA. Supplemented by reference TRBV30 and TRBJ1-4, the full variable domain reads SQTIHQWPATLVQPVGSPLSLECTVEGTSNPNLYWYRQAAGRGLQLLFYSVGIGQISSEVPQNLSASRPQDRQFILSSKKLLLSDSGFYLCAWTRTGTTNEKLFFGSGTQLSVL.

In the case of this clone: Sequencing ends 3 residues short of the CDR3 end; the germline J gene provides the rest. The chain couples TRBV2 to TRBJ1-4, with 9 bases that match TRBD1. The V and J ends lost 6 bases and 8 bases, in that order; junction bases with no gene match: 16. The length of the CDR3 is 17 residues. The germline CDR1 and CDR2 sequences are SNHLY and FYNNEI. Partial CDR3 DNA: TGTGCCAGCAGATCCGGGACAGGGAAAGGAAGATACGAAAAA. Translating it yields CASRSGTGKGRYEK. The CDR3, in full, reads CASRSGTGKGRYEKLFF.

Notes on this clone: The read falls 3 residues short of the CDR3 end, and the missing part is taken from the germline J gene. The chain recombines TRBV7-9 with TRBJ2-7; maybe TRBD1 (5 bases). Germline CDR1 and CDR2: SEHNR and FQNEAQ (reference sequence). Trimming removed 5 bases from V and 3 bases from J, with 11 bases in between. This CDR3 spans 13 amino acids. CDR3 region: CASSQGDFYEQYF. Incomplete CDR3 DNA: TGTGCCAGCAGCCAGGGTGACTTCTACGAG.

For this clone: With the read ending 3 residues before the CDR3 end, the germline J gene is used to fill in that end. The V gene is TRBV5-1, the J gene TRBJ1-2; tentative D call: TRBD1 (6 bases). The CDR3 length is 15 residues. Germline CDR1 is SGHRS and CDR2 is YFSETQ. Trimming cost V 0 bases and J 4 bases, with 13 bases left between them. The CDR3 reads CASSLGTEMFYGYTF. CDR3 bases read: TGCGCCAGCAGCTTGGGGACAGAGATGTTCTATGGC. Variable domain in full (rest from reference TRBV5-1 and TRBJ1-2): KAGVTQTPRYLIKTRGQQVTLSCSPISGHRSVSWYQQTPGQGLQFLFEYFSETQRNKGNFPGRFSGRQFSNSRSEMNVSTLELGDSALYLCASSLGTEMFYGYTFGSGTRLTVV.

About this clone itself: The CDR3 end lies 3 residues beyond the end of the read and is filled in from the germline J gene. The chain combines TRBV19 with TRBJ2-2; D perhaps matches TRBD1 (6 bases). Germline V gene data show CDR1 as LNHDA and CDR2 as SQIVND (reference sequence). V lost 6 bases and J 1 base, leaving 9 bases between the germline ends. This CDR3 is 14 amino acids long. CDR3 DNA, as far as it was read: TGTGCCAGTAGGACACAGGGGAACACCGGGGAG. It translates to CASRTQGNTGE. The entire CDR3 sequence reads CASRTQGNTGELFF.

With respect to this clone: The read terminates 3 residues ahead of where the CDR3 ends, so the germline J gene completes it. This sequence joins TRBV19 and TRBJ2-2; 7 bases are a match to TRBD2. The CDR3 is 18 amino acids. Germline trimming cut 5 bases from V and 0 bases from J; bases unmatched to any gene: 12. The germline V gene has CDR1 LNHDA and CDR2 SQIVND (reference sequence). The DNA read from the CDR3 is TGTGCCAGTAGTCGGGAAGCGGGGCTAGGTCCGAACACCGGGGAG. Translated: CASSREAGLGPNTGE. The CDR3 as a whole reads CASSREAGLGPNTGELFF.

Of note for this clone: The read stops 3 residues short of the end of the CDR3; the missing end is completed from the germline J gene. The V gene is TRBV29-1, the J gene TRBJ1-4; D unresolved. V was trimmed by 7 bases and J by 8 bases, leaving 17 bases between them. This CDR3 is built from 13 residues. The germline V gene has CDR1 SQVTM and CDR2 ANQGSEA. CDR3 DNA, as far as it was read: TGCAGCGCCCGGTCGGGCGCGGGGGAAAAA. Its translation: CSARSGAGEK. The complete CDR3 sequence is CSARSGAGEKLFF.

As for this clone: With the read ending 3 residues before the CDR3 end, the germline J gene is used to fill in that end. This sequence joins TRBV19 and TRBJ2-1; 9 positions agree with TRBD2. The CDR3 is made up of 15 amino acids. CDR1 is LNHDA, CDR2 SQIVND, per germline (reference sequence). V was pared by 5 bases and J by 4 bases, with 6 bases of the junction left unmatched. The CDR3 reads CASSWIAGEYNEQFF. The part of the CDR3 DNA that was read is TGTGCCAGTAGTTGGATAGCGGGGGAGTACAATGAG. The entire variable domain, with the rest obtained from reference TRBV19 and TRBJ2-1, is as follows: DGGITQSPKYLFRKEGQNVTLSCEQNLNHDAMYWYRQDPGQGLRLIYYSQIVNDFQKGDIAEGYSVSREKKESFPLTVTSAQKNPTAFYLCASSWIAGEYNEQFFGPGTRLTVL.

About this clone itself: The read ends 3 residues before the CDR3 terminus; that terminus is restored from the germline J gene. The chain employs TRBV13 and TRBJ2-2, with TRBD2 identical over 14 bases. V gave up 1 base and J gave up 1 base; unmatched junction bases: 5. Germline CDR1 and CDR2: PRHDT and FYEKMQ (reference sequence). CDR3 length equals 19 residues. CDR3 sequence: CASSLEGTSGGKNTGELFF. CDR3 bases read: TGTGCCAGCAGCTTAGAAGGGACTAGCGGGGGTAAGAACACCGGGGAG.

In the case of this clone: With the read ending 3 residues before the CDR3 end, the germline J gene is used to fill in that end. The chain joins TRBV7-3 to TRBJ2-1; perhaps TRBD2 as D (6 bases). This CDR3 is built from 13 residues. Trimming removed 4 bases from V and 7 bases from J, with 11 bases in between. The germline gives CDR1 SGHTA, CDR2 FQGTGA. CDR3 DNA, as far as it was read: TGTGCCAGCAGCTCTGGGGGGTGGAATGAG. Amino acid sequence: CASSSGGWNE. In full, the CDR3 is CASSSGGWNEQFF.

As to this clone: The read gets to within 3 residues of the CDR3 end, and the germline J gene fills in the rest. The V call is TRBV18, the J call TRBJ1-2; 10 nucleotides line up with TRBD1. The V segment lost 2 bases and the J segment 5 bases; nucleotides outside the gene matches: 2. The CDR3 extends over 14 amino acids. Germline assignment: CDR1 KGHSH and CDR2 LQKENI. The CDR3 DNA, read in part, is TGTGCCAGCTCACCAGGGACAGGGGAGTATGGC. Translating gives CASSPGTGEYG. The full CDR3 protein is CASSPGTGEYGYTF.

As for this clone: The read terminates 3 residues ahead of where the CDR3 ends, so the germline J gene completes it. The chain employs TRBV19 and TRBJ1-5, with D unclear. With 3 bases removed from V and 3 bases from J, the gap between germline ends came to 15 bases. Per the germline V gene, CDR1 is LNHDA and CDR2 is SQIVND (reference sequence). The CDR3 covers 16 residues. The CDR3 bases that were read are TGTGCCAGTAGTATCTCTCCCAGGAGTACCAATCAGCCC. Its protein is CASSISPRSTNQP. The entire CDR3 reads CASSISPRSTNQPQHF.

With respect to this clone: The read ends 3 residues shy of where the CDR3 ends; the end is completed using the germline J gene. The V and J genes are TRBV2 and TRBJ1-3; possible D gene TRBD1, 5 bases. From germline, CDR1 is SNHLY and CDR2 FYNNEI. The CDR3 runs to 17 residues. V lost 2 bases and J 2 bases, leaving 16 bases between the germline ends. CDR3 sequence: CASSESGRGMAGNTIYF. The sequenced CDR3 bases are TGTGCCAGCAGTGAAAGCGGGCGGGGGATGGCTGGAAACACC.

In the case of this clone: The read ends 3 residues before the CDR3 terminus; that terminus is restored from the germline J gene. The chain joins TRBV7-3 to TRBJ2-3; 9 bases align to TRBD2. Per the germline V gene, CDR1 is SGHTA and CDR2 is FQGTGA. The length of the CDR3 is 17 residues. The V gene end was trimmed by 1 base and the J gene end by 5 bases; junction bases not matched to a gene: 10. Partial CDR3 DNA: TGTGCCAGCAGCTTAAGGAGTAGCGGGAGAGGGAAAGATACG. Translation: CASSLRSSGRGKDT. The whole CDR3 region reads CASSLRSSGRGKDTQYF.

Note on this clone: Read sequence stops 3 residues before the CDR3 end, and the germline J gene provides the missing end. The J gene is TRBJ2-3, the V gene TRBV19; D is perhaps TRBD1 (5 bases). Germline CDR1 reads LNHDA; CDR2 reads SQIVND (reference sequence). The V and J ends lost 5 bases and 3 bases respectively, with 12 bases between them. The CDR3 has 14 amino acids. CDR3 DNA (partial): TGTGCCAGTAGTTCCCAACAGGATACAGATACG. It is translated as CASSSQQDTDT. In full, the CDR3 is CASSSQQDTDTQYF.

Turning to this clone: From the germline J gene comes the end of the CDR3, since the read stops 3 residues before it. The V gene is TRBV7-9, the J gene TRBJ1-1, with D possibly matching TRBD1 (6 bases). With 4 bases removed from V and 2 bases from J, the gap between germline ends came to 11 bases. CDR3 length: 14 amino acids. CDR1 is SEHNR, CDR2 FQNEAQ, per germline (reference sequence). CDR3 DNA, as far as it was read: TGTGCCAGCAGCTCCGGACAGATAAACACTGAA. It codes for CASSSGQINTE. The entire CDR3 protein is CASSSGQINTEAFF.

A note on this clone: The read ends 3 residues before the CDR3 terminus; that terminus is restored from the germline J gene. V and J are TRBV20-1 and TRBJ2-7, with D possibly being TRBD2 (6 bases). This CDR3 region has 12 residues. V gave up 3 bases and J gave up 2 bases, with 8 bases separating them. Germline V lookup: CDR1 DFQATT, CDR2 SNEGSKA (reference sequence). CDR3 sequence: CSASGGAYEQYF. Incomplete CDR3 DNA: TGCAGTGCTAGTGGCGGGGCCTACGAG.

As to this clone: The missing CDR3 end, 3 residues past where the read stops, is filled in from the germline J gene. The rearrangement links TRBV10-3 to TRBJ2-5; a weak D match, TRBD2 (5 bases). CDR3 size: 13 residues. Between the trimmed V and J ends, which lost 5 bases and 6 bases, there was a span of 13 bases. Germline lookup yields CDR1 ENHRY and CDR2 SYGVKD. CDR3 DNA (partial): TGTGCCATCAGTCCAGAGAGGGCGAAGACC. This sequence encodes CAISPERAKT. The full CDR3 sequence reads CAISPERAKTQYF.